These T cell receptor beta chains were read from a single sample in a study of TIL therapy for anti-PD-1-resistant metastatic lung cancer. Here immunoSEQ multiplex PCR was the method, and the copy in TCRdb shows in-frame clones only, minus some. This repertoire shows tens of thousands of clones, about 80% found once; its top ten account for about 3%. The sample in question was blood, obtained at baseline. All receptors come from a woman between 30 and 80 years old with non-small cell lung cancer. The conserved cysteine and the conserved F or W are not part of the CDR3 here. Fields, in order: clone size, J gene, V gene, CDR3 protein. Some rows have no size entry. The others give once, few or many, or a class for an expanded clone.

size: few
J: TRBJ1-3
V: TRBV5-1
CDR3: ASSPSGGGTGNTIY

size: -
J: TRBJ2-3
V: TRBV7-2
CDR3: ASSRDRGTDTQY

size: -
J: TRBJ1-2
V: TRBV5-1
CDR3: ASSWGLDYGYT

size: -
J: TRBJ2-2
V: TRBV6-6
CDR3: ASSYPKRGDTGELF

size: -
J: TRBJ2-5
V: TRBV2
CDR3: ASRKTNSGQETQY

size: -
J: TRBJ2-1
V: TRBV6-5
CDR3: ASRGLAGYNEQF

size: few
J: TRBJ1-1
V: TRBV6-5
CDR3: ASSYPRHMNTEAF

size: -
J: TRBJ2-1
V: TRBV14
CDR3: ASSQRTSGNHEQF

size: -
J: TRBJ2-1
V: TRBV2
CDR3: ASSEEGGAGNEQF

size: few
J: TRBJ1-2
V: TRBV30
CDR3: AWGRDRPYGYT

size: -
J: TRBJ2-1
V: TRBV5-1
CDR3: ASSLPSGSNEQF

size: few
J: TRBJ1-2
V: TRBV10-3
CDR3: AIHPGQGLANYGYT

size: -
J: TRBJ2-3
V: TRBV5-1
CDR3: ASSLGLAGVTDTQY

size: once
J: TRBJ1-3
V: TRBV9
CDR3: ASSPGSGNTIY

size: -
J: TRBJ1-2
V: TRBV2
CDR3: ASSVRTGLNYGYT

size: -
J: TRBJ1-1
V: TRBV5-1
CDR3: ASSLGHPMNTEAF

size: -
J: TRBJ1-1
V: TRBV10-3
CDR3: AISEPPGSPNTEAF

size: -
J: TRBJ2-5
V: TRBV27
CDR3: ASHRRGEQETQY

size: -
J: TRBJ2-3
V: TRBV2
CDR3: ASSGGDTQY

size: -
J: TRBJ2-3
V: TRBV10-3
CDR3: AISDSTDTQY

size: -
J: TRBJ2-5
V: TRBV9
CDR3: ASSGGGQNLETQY

size: few
J: TRBJ1-2
V: TRBV7-9
CDR3: ASSPTGGNYGYT

size: -
J: TRBJ2-4
V: TRBV5-1
CDR3: ASSRLIAGQGNIQY

size: few
J: TRBJ1-2
V: TRBV5-6
CDR3: ASSFIAGELIGYT

size: -
J: TRBJ1-1
V: TRBV25-1
CDR3: ASSTRGRGTEAF

size: -
J: TRBJ1-1
V: TRBV6-1
CDR3: ASSEPHMNTEAF

size: -
J: TRBJ2-5
V: TRBV10-3
CDR3: AISELAGSQETQY

size: -
J: TRBJ2-5
V: TRBV6-1
CDR3: ASSEGRETQY

size: -
J: TRBJ2-1
V: TRBV7-8
CDR3: ASSQHRRGQF

size: -
J: TRBJ2-7
V: TRBV11-2
CDR3: ASSFSGRPYEQY

size: -
J: TRBJ2-1
V: TRBV7-9
CDR3: ASSLYRGNNEQF

size: -
J: TRBJ2-7
V: TRBV2
CDR3: ASSVSNRGEQY